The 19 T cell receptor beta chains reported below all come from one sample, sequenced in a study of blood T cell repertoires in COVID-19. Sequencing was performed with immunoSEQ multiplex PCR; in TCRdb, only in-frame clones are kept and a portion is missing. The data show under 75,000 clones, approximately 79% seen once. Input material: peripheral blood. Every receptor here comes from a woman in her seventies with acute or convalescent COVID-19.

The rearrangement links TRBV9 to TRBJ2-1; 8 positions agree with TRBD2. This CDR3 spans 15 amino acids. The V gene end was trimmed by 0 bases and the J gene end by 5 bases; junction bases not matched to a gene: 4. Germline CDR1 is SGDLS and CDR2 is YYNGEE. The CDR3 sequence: CASSVGSGGNNEQFF. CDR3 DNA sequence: TGTGCCAGCAGCGTAGGGTCGGGAGGGAACAATGAGCAGTTCTTC.

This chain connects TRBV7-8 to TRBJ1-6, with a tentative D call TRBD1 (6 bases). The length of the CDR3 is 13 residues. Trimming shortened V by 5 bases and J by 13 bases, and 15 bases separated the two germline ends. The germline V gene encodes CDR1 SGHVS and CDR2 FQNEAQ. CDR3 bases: TGTGCCAGCAGCAGAGCGCAGGGGCTGCCCCTCCACTTT. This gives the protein CASSRAQGLPLHF.

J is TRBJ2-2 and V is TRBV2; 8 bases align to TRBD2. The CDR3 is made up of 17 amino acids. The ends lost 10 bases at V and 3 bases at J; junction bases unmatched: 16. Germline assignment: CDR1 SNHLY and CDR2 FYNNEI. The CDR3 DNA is TGTGCCACCGCAAGACCGGGACTAGGGGTCTACACCGGGGAGCTGTTTTTT. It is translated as CATARPGLGVYTGELFF.

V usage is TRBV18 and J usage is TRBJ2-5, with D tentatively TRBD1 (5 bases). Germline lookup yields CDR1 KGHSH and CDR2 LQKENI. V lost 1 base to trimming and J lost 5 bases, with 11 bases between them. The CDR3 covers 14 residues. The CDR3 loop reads CASSPLPQGETQYF. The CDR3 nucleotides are TGTGCCAGCTCACCACTCCCCCAGGGCGAGACCCAGTACTTC.

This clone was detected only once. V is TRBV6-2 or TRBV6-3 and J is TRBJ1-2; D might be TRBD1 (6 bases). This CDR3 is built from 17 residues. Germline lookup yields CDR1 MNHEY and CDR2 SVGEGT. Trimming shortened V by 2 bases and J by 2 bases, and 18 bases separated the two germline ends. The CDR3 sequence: CASSYRRGRGLNYGYTF. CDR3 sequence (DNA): TGTGCCAGCAGTTACAGAAGAGGCAGGGGCCTCAACTATGGCTACACCTTC.

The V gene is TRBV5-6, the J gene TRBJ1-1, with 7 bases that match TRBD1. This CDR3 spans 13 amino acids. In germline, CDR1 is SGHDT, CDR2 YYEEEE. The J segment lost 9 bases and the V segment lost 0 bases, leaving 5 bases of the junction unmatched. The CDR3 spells CASSLELGQKAFF. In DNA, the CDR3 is TGTGCCAGCAGCTTGGAGTTGGGACAGAAAGCTTTCTTT. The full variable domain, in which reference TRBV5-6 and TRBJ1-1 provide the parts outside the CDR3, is DAGVTQSPTHLIKTRGQQVTLRCSPKSGHDTVSWYQQALGQGPQFIFQYYEEEERQRGNFPDRFSGHQFPNYSSELNVNALLLGDSALYLCASSLELGQKAFFGQGTRLTVV.

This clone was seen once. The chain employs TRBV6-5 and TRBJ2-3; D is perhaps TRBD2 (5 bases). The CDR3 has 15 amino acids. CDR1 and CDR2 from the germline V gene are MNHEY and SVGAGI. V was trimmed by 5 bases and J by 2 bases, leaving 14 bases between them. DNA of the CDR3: TGTGCCAGCAGTCAGGACTCGGGCTCCACAGATACGCAGTATTTT. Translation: CASSQDSGSTDTQYF.

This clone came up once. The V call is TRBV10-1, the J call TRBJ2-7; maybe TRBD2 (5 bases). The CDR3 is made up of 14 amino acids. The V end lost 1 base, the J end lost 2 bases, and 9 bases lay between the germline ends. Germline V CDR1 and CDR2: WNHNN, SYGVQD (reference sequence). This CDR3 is CASSEFAAAYEQYF. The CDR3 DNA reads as TGCGCCAGCAGTGAGTTCGCAGCGGCCTACGAGCAGTACTTC.

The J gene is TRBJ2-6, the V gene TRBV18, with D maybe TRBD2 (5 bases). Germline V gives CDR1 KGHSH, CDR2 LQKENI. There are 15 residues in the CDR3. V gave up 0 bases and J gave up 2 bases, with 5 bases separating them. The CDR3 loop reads CASSPPRAGANVLTF. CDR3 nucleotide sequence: TGTGCCAGCTCACCACCGAGGGCTGGGGCCAACGTCCTGACTTTC.

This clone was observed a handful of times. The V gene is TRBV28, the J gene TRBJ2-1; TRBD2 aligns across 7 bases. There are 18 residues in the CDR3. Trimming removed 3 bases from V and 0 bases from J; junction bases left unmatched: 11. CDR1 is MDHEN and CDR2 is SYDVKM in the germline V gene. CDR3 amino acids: CASSFAGAGVASYNEQFF. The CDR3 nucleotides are TGTGCCAGCAGTTTTGCGGGTGCGGGGGTCGCCTCCTACAATGAGCAGTTCTTC. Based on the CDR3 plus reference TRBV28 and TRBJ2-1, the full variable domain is DVKVTQSSRYLVKRTGEKVFLECVQDMDHENMFWYRQDPGLGLRLIYFSYDVKMKEKGDIPEGYSVSREKKERFSLILESASTNQTSMYLCASSFAGAGVASYNEQFFGPGTRLTVL.

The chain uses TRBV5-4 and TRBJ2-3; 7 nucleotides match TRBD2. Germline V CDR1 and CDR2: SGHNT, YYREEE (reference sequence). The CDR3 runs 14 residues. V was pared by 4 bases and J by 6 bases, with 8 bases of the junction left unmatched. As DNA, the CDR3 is TGTGCCAGCAGCCCGGGACTACAAGGGGATACGCAGTATTTT. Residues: CASSPGLQGDTQYF. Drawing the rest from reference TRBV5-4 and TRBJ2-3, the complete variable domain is ETGVTQSPTHLIKTRGQQVTLRCSSQSGHNTVSWYQQALGQGPQFIFQYYREEENGRGNFPPRFSGLQFPNYSSELNVNALELDDSALYLCASSPGLQGDTQYFGPGTRLTVL.

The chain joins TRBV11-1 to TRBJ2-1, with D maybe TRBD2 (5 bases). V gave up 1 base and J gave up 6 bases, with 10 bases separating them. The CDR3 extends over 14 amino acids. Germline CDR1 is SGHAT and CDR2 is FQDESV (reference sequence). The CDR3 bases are TGTGCCAGCAGCTTAGGTCGGGATCTCAATGAGCAGTTCTTC. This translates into CASSLGRDLNEQFF.

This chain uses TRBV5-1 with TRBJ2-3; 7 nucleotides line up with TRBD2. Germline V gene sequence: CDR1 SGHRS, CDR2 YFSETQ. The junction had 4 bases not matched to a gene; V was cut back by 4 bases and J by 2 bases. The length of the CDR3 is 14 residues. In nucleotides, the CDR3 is TGCGCCAGCAGCCGAGCGGGGCTCACAGATACGCAGTATTTT. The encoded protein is CASSRAGLTDTQYF.

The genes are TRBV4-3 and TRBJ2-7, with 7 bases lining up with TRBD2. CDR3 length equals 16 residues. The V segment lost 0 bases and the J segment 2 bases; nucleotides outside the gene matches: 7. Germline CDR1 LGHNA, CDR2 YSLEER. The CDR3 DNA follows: TGCGCCAGCAGCCAAGATGGGGGGGGAATGGCCTACGAGCAGTACTTC. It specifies CASSQDGGGMAYEQYF.

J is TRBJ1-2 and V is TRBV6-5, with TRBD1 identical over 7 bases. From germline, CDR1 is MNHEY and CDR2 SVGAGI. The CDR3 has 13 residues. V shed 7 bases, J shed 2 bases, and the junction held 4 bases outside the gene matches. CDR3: CASTKTGNYGYTF. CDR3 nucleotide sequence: TGTGCCAGCACAAAGACAGGGAACTATGGCTACACCTTC.

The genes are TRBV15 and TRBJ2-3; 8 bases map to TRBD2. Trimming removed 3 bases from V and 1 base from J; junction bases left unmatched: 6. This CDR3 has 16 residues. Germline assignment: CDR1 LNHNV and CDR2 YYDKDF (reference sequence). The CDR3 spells CATSRQRGPRTDTQYF. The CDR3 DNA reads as TGTGCCACCAGCAGGCAGCGGGGGCCGCGCACAGATACGCAGTATTTT.

CDR3 sequence (DNA): TGTGCCAGAATGGACAGAGGTATTTGGGTCATTCAGTACTTC. It specifies CARMDRGIWVIQYF. The gene calls are TRBV7-7 and TRBJ2-4, with D tentatively TRBD1 (6 bases). This CDR3 comprises 14 residues. Germline CDR1 SSHAT, CDR2 FNYEAQ (reference sequence). V was shortened by 9 bases and J by 9 bases, with 21 bases between the two germline ends.

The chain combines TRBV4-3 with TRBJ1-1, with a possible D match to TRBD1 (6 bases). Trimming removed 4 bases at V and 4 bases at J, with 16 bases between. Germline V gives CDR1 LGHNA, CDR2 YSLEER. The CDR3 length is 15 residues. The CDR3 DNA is TGCGCCAGCAGCCCAGGGGAGGGGGGGATCACTGAAGCTTTCTTT. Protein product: CASSPGEGGITEAFF.

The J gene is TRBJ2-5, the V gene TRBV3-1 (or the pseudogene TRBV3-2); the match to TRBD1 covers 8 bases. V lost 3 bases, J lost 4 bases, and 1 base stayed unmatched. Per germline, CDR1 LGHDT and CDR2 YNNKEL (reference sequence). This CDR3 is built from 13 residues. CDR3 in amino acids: CASSHGTGETQYF. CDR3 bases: TGTGCCAGCAGCCACGGGACAGGAGAGACCCAGTACTTC.